This passage covers 30 T cell receptor beta chains from one sample sequenced in a study of blood T cell repertoires in COVID-19 (dated by TCRdb to the early 2020s). The library was produced with the immunoSEQ multiplex PCR assay. TCRdb carries this immuneACCESS record with in-frame sequences only. Its versions omit some clonotypes, under half of them owing to an unresolved V gene in the studies checked, with the rest unexplained. Within this sample are roughly 92,000 clones, with 86% of them counted one time only. The ten largest clonotypes hold over 9% of the sample. The material sequenced was peripheral blood. These receptors were taken from a man in his forties or fifties with acute or convalescent COVID-19.

CDR3 residues: CASSMWSTSYEQYF. In nucleotides, the CDR3 is TGTGCCAGTAGTATGTGGAGCACCTCCTACGAGCAGTACTTC. The chain has TRBV19 and TRBJ2-7; D is ambiguous. Trimming took 3 bases from V and 0 from J, leaving 9 bases between them. This CDR3 has 14 residues. Germline assignment: CDR1 LNHDA and CDR2 SQIVND (reference sequence).

The chain has TRBV15 and TRBJ2-3; a possible D gene is TRBD1 (5 bases). The germline CDR1 and CDR2 sequences are LNHNV and YYDKDF (reference sequence). V was pared by 1 base and J by 2 bases, with 13 bases between. The CDR3 loop spans 16 amino acids. The CDR3 DNA sequence: TGTGCCACCAGCAGAGCGCGGCAGGGCTCCACAGATACGCAGTATTTT. This codes for CATSRARQGSTDTQYF.

The chain has TRBV2 and TRBJ2-1, with TRBD2 matching over 7 bases. The germline CDR1 and CDR2 sequences are SNHLY and FYNNEI. V shed 5 bases and J 8 bases; nucleotides not matched to a gene: 6. CDR3 length: 13 amino acids. The CDR3 sequence: CASSRTRGDEQFF. The CDR3 region has the DNA TGTGCCAGCAGTCGGACTAGGGGCGATGAGCAGTTCTTC.

The chain has TRBV30 and TRBJ2-7; tentatively, D is TRBD1 (5 bases). The length of the CDR3 is 12 residues. V was trimmed by 2 bases and J by 8 bases, leaving 13 bases between them. The germline CDR1 and CDR2 sequences are GTSNPN and SVGIG (reference sequence). The CDR3 is CAWSIERTQQYF. The CDR3 nucleotides read TGTGCCTGGAGTATAGAAAGGACACAGCAGTACTTC.

There are a few counts of this clone. This chain connects TRBV6-2 or TRBV6-3 to TRBJ2-7; 8 bases fit TRBD1. J gave up 0 bases and V 6 bases, and 16 bases lay outside the gene matches. CDR1 MNHEY and CDR2 SVGEGT come from the germline V gene. The CDR3 spans 18 residues. The chain's CDR3 is CASSPYLTGDASSYEQYF. DNA for the CDR3: TGTGCCAGCAGCCCTTACCTGACAGGGGATGCCAGCTCCTACGAGCAGTACTTC.

The chain links TRBV7-9 to TRBJ1-2; D uncertain. This CDR3 spans 14 amino acids. The V end was cut by 5 bases, the J end by 3 bases, with 13 bases between. Germline CDR1 SEHNR, CDR2 FQNEAQ (reference sequence). The CDR3 DNA sequence: TGTGCCAGCAGCCCATGGACGGGAGACTATGGCTACACCTTC. This sequence encodes CASSPWTGDYGYTF.

The rearrangement joins TRBV7-9 to TRBJ1-5; D uncertain. The CDR3 covers 12 residues. V dropped 1 base and J dropped 6 bases, with 4 bases sitting between them. Looked up from germline, CDR1 is SEHNR and CDR2 is FQNEAQ (reference sequence). The CDR3 bases are TGTGCCAGCAGCTTAGGGGCTCAGCCCCAGCATTTT. It is translated as CASSLGAQPQHF.

The sample holds one count of this clone. V gene TRBV3-1 (or the pseudogene TRBV3-2) combines with J gene TRBJ2-2, with TRBD2 identical over 8 bases. The J segment lost 4 bases and the V segment lost 4 bases, leaving 14 bases of the junction unmatched. The CDR3 has 18 amino acids. The germline CDR1 and CDR2 sequences are LGHDT and YNNKEL (reference sequence). CDR3 bases: TGTGCCAGCAGCCCAGCTCTTGGGAGCGGGAGTGGCACCGGGGAGCTGTTTTTT. Translation gives CASSPALGSGSGTGELFF.

This rearrangement joins TRBV19 to TRBJ2-5, with 11 positions matching TRBD1. Looked up from germline, CDR1 is LNHDA and CDR2 is SQIVND (reference sequence). V dropped 6 bases and J dropped 5; count of bases not matched to a gene: 5. This CDR3 is 14 amino acids long. The chain's CDR3 is CASRDRGREETQYF. CDR3 DNA sequence: TGTGCCAGTAGGGACAGGGGGCGCGAGGAGACCCAGTACTTC.

The chain has TRBV19 and TRBJ1-4; the D is unclear. Germline-derived CDR1 and CDR2 are LNHDA and SQIVND (reference sequence). V shed 4 bases and J shed 4 bases, with 10 bases lying between them. This CDR3 comprises 14 residues. CDR3 sequence (DNA): TGTGCCAGTAGTAGTACGGGTATTAATGAAAAACTGTTTTTT. Its translation: CASSSTGINEKLFF.

For this clone: The sample holds other DNA sequences that translate to the same CDR3. The V gene is TRBV18, the J gene TRBJ2-7; D is possibly TRBD1 (5 bases). V lost 2 bases and J 3 bases, leaving 5 bases between the germline ends. Germline lookup yields CDR1 KGHSH and CDR2 LQKENI. The CDR3 extends over 12 amino acids. CDR3 nucleotide sequence: TGTGCCAGCTCACCAGACAGCTACGAGCAGTACTTC. Translated: CASSPDSYEQYF.

The chain uses TRBV6-1 and TRBJ1-6; D is ambiguous. Germline assignment: CDR1 MNHNS and CDR2 SASEGT. V was trimmed by 2 bases and J by 5 bases, leaving 10 bases between them. The CDR3 is made up of 15 amino acids. DNA for the CDR3: TGTGCCAGCAGTGAATATCAGAGGAATAATTCACCCCTCCACTTT. Translating it yields CASSEYQRNNSPLHF.

The chain links TRBV5-1 to TRBJ1-2; the D is unclear. CDR3 length equals 14 residues. The germline V and J ends were trimmed by 1 base and 1 base, with 8 bases remaining between them. Germline CDR1 is SGHRS and CDR2 is YFSETQ. This CDR3 is CASSLSTNNYGYTF. In DNA form, the CDR3 reads TGCGCCAGCAGCTTGTCCACTAATAACTATGGCTACACCTTC.

This sequence joins TRBV4-1 and TRBJ1-2; 8 nucleotides align to TRBD1. Germline CDR1 reads MGHRA; CDR2 reads YSYEKL. The CDR3 is 16 residues long. The V gene end was trimmed by 2 bases and the J gene end by 4 bases; junction bases not matched to a gene: 9. CDR3 in amino acids: CASSQTMDRDLYGYTF. The CDR3, as DNA: TGCGCCAGCAGCCAAACGATGGACAGGGATCTCTATGGCTACACCTTC.

The gene calls are TRBV9 and TRBJ2-7; D is perhaps TRBD2 (6 bases). V was clipped by 2 bases and J by 5 bases, with 14 bases between them. The CDR3 has 14 amino acids. Germline values: CDR1 SGDLS, CDR2 YYNGEE. The CDR3 reads CASSVFGSRDEQYF. The CDR3 DNA follows: TGTGCCAGCAGCGTCTTCGGGAGTCGGGACGAGCAGTACTTC. Based on the CDR3 plus reference TRBV9 and TRBJ2-7, the full variable domain is DSGVTQTPKHLITATGQRVTLRCSPRSGDLSVYWYQQSLDQGLQFLIQYYNGEERAKGNILERFSAQQFPDLHSELNLSSLELGDSALYFCASSVFGSRDEQYFGPGTRLTVT.

The chain is built from TRBV29-1 and TRBJ2-5; 8 nucleotides agree with TRBD1. Looked up from germline, CDR1 is SQVTM and CDR2 is ANQGSEA. Unmatched junction bases numbered 2, after V lost 4 bases and J lost 1 base. The CDR3 has 13 amino acids. CDR3 bases: TGCAGCGTTGCTACAGGGGGCCAAGAGACCCAGTACTTC. Protein sequence: CSVATGGQETQYF. The full variable domain, with the rest looked up from reference TRBV29-1 and TRBJ2-5, is SAVISQKPSRDICQRGTSLTIQCQVDSQVTMMFWYRQQPGQSLTLIATANQGSEATYESGFVIDKFPISRPNLTFSTLTVSNMSPEDSSIYLCSVATGGQETQYFGPGTRLLVL.

J is TRBJ1-1 and V is TRBV7-9; no clear D gene. The V gene lost 6 bases and the J gene lost 3 bases, with 14 bases spanning the gap. CDR3 size: 14 residues. Germline V gives CDR1 SEHNR, CDR2 FQNEAQ (reference sequence). The CDR3 protein is CASSRFLEDTEAFF. CDR3 nucleotide sequence: TGTGCCAGCAGTCGCTTTTTGGAGGACACTGAAGCTTTCTTT.

The V gene is TRBV14, the J gene TRBJ2-1; perhaps TRBD2 as D (6 bases). CDR3 size: 14 residues. Trimming removed 2 bases from V and 3 bases from J, with 8 bases in between. Germline V gene data show CDR1 as SGHDN and CDR2 as FVKESK. This CDR3 is CASSQWGVYNEQFF. The CDR3 DNA sequence: TGTGCCAGCAGCCAATGGGGGGTCTACAATGAGCAGTTCTTC.

The chain uses TRBV10-3 and TRBJ1-2, with TRBD1 as a possible D gene (5 bases). V dropped 3 bases and J dropped 2 bases, with 13 bases sitting between them. The CDR3 has 15 amino acids. The germline gives CDR1 ENHRY, CDR2 SYGVKD. The CDR3, as DNA: TGTGCCATCAGTGACTTCGAGCCAGGGAACTATGGCTACACCTTC. Amino acid sequence: CAISDFEPGNYGYTF.

This clone qualifies as large. V and J are TRBV29-1 and TRBJ2-5; 9 bases align to TRBD1. The germline gives CDR1 SQVTM, CDR2 ANQGSEA. CDR3 length: 15 amino acids. Germline trimming cut 5 bases from V and 4 bases from J; bases unmatched to any gene: 11. CDR3 nucleotides: TGCAGCGTTTTCGGACAGGGGAGTTGGAGAGAGACCCAGTACTTC. Translated, it gives CSVFGQGSWRETQYF.

The CDR3 DNA is TGTGCCAGCAGGGGATTAGGGGTGGGGGCGACCTACGAGCAGTACTTC. Its protein product is CASRGLGVGATYEQYF. The chain uses TRBV27 and TRBJ2-7, with D perhaps TRBD1 (6 bases). Germline-derived CDR1 and CDR2 are MNHEY and SMNVEV (reference sequence). CDR3 length: 16 amino acids. Between the trimmed V and J ends, which lost 6 bases and 2 bases, there was a span of 20 bases.

DNA for the CDR3: TGTGCCAGCAGCCTATCGAACACTGAAGCTTTCTTT. Translation: CASSLSNTEAFF. This chain connects TRBV3-1 (or the pseudogene TRBV3-2) to TRBJ1-1; D is unclear. The germline V gene has CDR1 LGHDT and CDR2 YNNKEL (reference sequence). The CDR3 totals 12 residues. V gave up 4 bases and J gave up 1 base, with 4 bases separating them.

This clone was seen repeatedly, ten times or more. V and J are TRBV19 and TRBJ1-5, with 8 bases aligning to TRBD1. Germline assignment: CDR1 LNHDA and CDR2 SQIVND (reference sequence). There are 13 residues in the CDR3. V shed 9 bases and J 3 bases; nucleotides not matched to a gene: 4. CDR3: CASRDRTNQPQHF. In DNA, the CDR3 is TGTGCCAGCAGGGACAGGACCAATCAGCCCCAGCATTTT. Complete variable domain (other parts from reference TRBV19 and TRBJ1-5): DGGITQSPKYLFRKEGQNVTLSCEQNLNHDAMYWYRQDPGQGLRLIYYSQIVNDFQKGDIAEGYSVSREKKESFPLTVTSAQKNPTAFYLCASRDRTNQPQHFGDGTRLSIL.

This clone was found a few times. This chain uses TRBV5-1 with TRBJ1-1; 8 positions match TRBD1. The CDR3 runs to 14 residues. V lost 6 bases to trimming and J lost 4 bases; unmatched junction nucleotides: 8. The germline V gene has CDR1 SGHRS and CDR2 YFSETQ. In DNA, the CDR3 is TGCGCCAGCACCCCAGGGGGCAGGAGCACTGAAGCTTTCTTT. Its protein product is CASTPGGRSTEAFF.

On this clone: A read error may produce the germline difference seen at one junction end. Other DNA sequences within the sample encode an identical CDR3. The V and J genes are TRBV6-6 and TRBJ1-1; perhaps TRBD1 as D (6 bases). Germline assignment: CDR1 MNHNY and CDR2 SVGAGI (reference sequence). The CDR3 has 12 residues. The CDR3 loop reads CAAQGFNTEAFF. The CDR3 coding sequence is TGCGCCGCGCAGGGGTTCAACACTGAAGCTTTCTTT.

The rearrangement links TRBV3-1 (or the pseudogene TRBV3-2) to TRBJ1-5; TRBD1 might be the D (5 bases). With 0 bases removed from V and 6 bases from J, the gap between germline ends came to 12 bases. The CDR3 runs to 15 residues. From germline, CDR1 is LGHDT and CDR2 YNNKEL (reference sequence). The CDR3 DNA follows: TGTGCCAGCAGCCAAGATTGGCAGGGAACTCAGCCCCAGCATTTT. Encoded protein: CASSQDWQGTQPQHF.

The V gene is TRBV27, the J gene TRBJ1-1; D unclear. The CDR3 covers 12 residues. Germline V gene lookup returns CDR1 MNHEY and CDR2 SMNVEV (reference sequence). V was cut by 10 bases and J by 4 bases, with 13 bases left in between. CDR3 residues: CATKEGGTEAFF. Here the CDR3 DNA reads TGTGCCACCAAAGAGGGTGGCACTGAAGCTTTCTTT.

This clone was counted ten times or more. The CDR3 protein is CAWNGAGELFF. DNA of the CDR3: TGTGCCTGGAACGGGGCCGGGGAGCTGTTTTTT. This sequence joins TRBV30 and TRBJ2-2, with D perhaps TRBD2 (5 bases). Germline values: CDR1 GTSNPN, CDR2 SVGIG (reference sequence). Between the trimmed V and J ends, which lost 4 bases and 6 bases, there was a span of 6 bases. The CDR3 is made up of 11 amino acids.

This clone was detected once. The chain is built from TRBV7-8 and TRBJ1-1, with 8 bases identical to TRBD1. The CDR3 consists of 15 residues. The junction had 5 bases not matched to a gene; V was cut back by 4 bases and J by 1 base. Germline lookup yields CDR1 SGHVS and CDR2 FQNEAQ. CDR3 in DNA: TGTGCCAGCAGCTGGTCAGGGACAGGGAACACTGAAGCTTTCTTT. Encoded protein: CASSWSGTGNTEAFF. The full variable domain, completed using reference TRBV7-8 and TRBJ1-1, is GAGVSQSPRYKVAKRGQDVALRCDPISGHVSLFWYQQALGQGPEFLTYFQNEAQLDKSGLPSDRFFAERPEGSVSTLKIQRTQQEDSAVYLCASSWSGTGNTEAFFGQGTRLTVV.

This sequence joins TRBV9 and TRBJ2-2, with D perhaps matching TRBD1 (5 bases). The CDR3 runs 16 residues. The V gene lost 4 bases and the J gene lost 1 base, with 14 bases spanning the gap. Germline CDR1 SGDLS, CDR2 YYNGEE. CDR3 sequence: CASSSWSGQNTGELFF. The CDR3 DNA reads TGTGCCAGCAGCTCTTGGTCTGGACAGAACACCGGGGAGCTGTTTTTT.